A selection of T cell receptor beta chains follows, all from one sample in a study of cytomegalovirus exposure and HLA in healthy donors. Generated by immunoSEQ multiplex PCR, the TCRdb table keeps only in-frame clones and is missing some. Among roughly 200,000 clones listed, approximately 80% were seen once. Sample: PBMCs. The receptors were sampled from a boy younger than 10 in good health and CMV-seronegative. The CDR3 runs from the conserved cysteine through the conserved F or W. The order of the fields is D gene, clone size, J gene, V gene, CDR3 DNA, CDR3 protein. The D gene is left open where the match is weak. Some rows mark clone size as missing; the rest say once, few, many or name a class of expanded clone.

>NA|NA|TRBJ1-3|TRBV7-9
TGTGCCAGCAGCTCTGATAGCTCTGGAAACACCATATATTTT
CASSSDSSGNTIYF
>NA|NA|TRBJ2-1|TRBV19
TGTGCCAGTAGTATAGTAGGCACTACGCACTCCTACAATGAGCAGTTCTTC
CASSIVGTTHSYNEQFF
>NA|NA|TRBJ2-3|TRBV7-6
TGTGCCAGCAGCTTACACCGAGACCTTGGGCCAGATACGCAGTATTTT
CASSLHRDLGPDTQYF
>NA|NA|TRBJ2-7|TRBV10-2
TGCGCCAGCAGTGAGTCGATCGGCGGCTACGAGCAGTACTTC
CASSESIGGYEQYF
>NA|NA|TRBJ1-4|TRBV18
TGTGCCAGCTCACCAGTGGAGAATGAAAAACTGTTTTTT
CASSPVENEKLFF
>TRBD1|NA|TRBJ2-2|TRBV5-4
TGTGCCAGCAGCTCCGGGACAGGGAACTGGGGGGAGCTGTTTTTT
CASSSGTGNWGELFF
>TRBD2|NA|TRBJ2-3|TRBV5-6
TGTGCCAGCAGCTTAGCGGGGGCCACAGGGACAGATACGCAGTATTTT
CASSLAGATGTDTQYF
>TRBD2|NA|TRBJ2-1|TRBV19
TGTGCCAGTAGTTTCCGTGGCCGGGACTACGCGGGGCAGTTCTTC
CASSFRGRDYAGQFF
>TRBD2|NA|TRBJ2-7|TRBV4-1
TGCGCCAGCAGCCAAGGGAGCGGGGCCTACGAGCAGTACTTC
CASSQGSGAYEQYF
>NA|NA|TRBJ2-5|TRBV5-4
TGTGCCAGCAGCTTGGTAGGGGGGGAAGAGACCCAGTACTTC
CASSLVGGEETQYF
>NA|NA|TRBJ2-5|TRBV7-8
TGTGCCAGCAGCTTAGCTGGCAGACTTCAAGAGACCCAGTACTTC
CASSLAGRLQETQYF
>NA|once|TRBJ2-5|TRBV9
TGTGCCAGCGAAGCCGAGCAAGAGACCCAGTACTTC
CASEAEQETQYF
>TRBD2|NA|TRBJ2-7|TRBV5-5
TGTGCCAGCAGCTTGGTGGTTAGTAGCGGGAGTGGCGAGCAGTACTTC
CASSLVVSSGSGEQYF
>TRBD2|NA|TRBJ2-1|TRBV9
TGTGCCAGCAGCGCTCTTCCCGGGGGGTCGGTCATCTCCTACAATGAGCAGTTCTTC
CASSALPGGSVISYNEQFF
>NA|NA|TRBJ2-5|TRBV19
TGTGCCAGTAGTAAGGGGGACCAAGAGACCCAGTACTTC
CASSKGDQETQYF